The clone carrying this T cell receptor (beta chain) was detected once. These data originate in a study of technical replicates of blood from a handful of donors. Germline CDR1 MNHEY, CDR2 SVGAGI. The CDR3 extends over 15 amino acids. Unmatched junction bases numbered 11, after V lost 6 bases and J lost 4 bases. Assay: immunoSEQ multiplex PCR; the TCRdb copy retains only in-frame clones and omits some. The repertoire has under 95,000 clones, 98% of them found once; the top ten carry around 0.15%. The sequence was collected from a human donor in good health. The rearrangement uses TRBV6-5 and TRBJ1-2, with 7 bases that match TRBD1. Sequenced material: T cells isolated from PBMCs. CDR3 in DNA: TGTGCCAGCAGGTATCCCGGGACAGATTTCTATGGCTACACCTTC. This codes for CASRYPGTDFYGYTF.